The T cell receptor beta chain described here comes from a study of blood T cell repertoires in COVID-19. This clone appeared a few times. V dropped 6 bases and J dropped 0 bases, with 15 bases sitting between them. The CDR3 consists of 15 residues. Looked up from germline, CDR1 is MDHEN and CDR2 is SYDVKM. As originally analysed: Quantification of nucleated cells was approximated via reference gene primer amplification. Some clones are missing from TCRdb's copy, which holds only in-frame ones; the method was immunoSEQ multiplex PCR. The V and J calls and clone size come from that table; D and trimming were worked out from the DNA. The repertoire holds roughly 220,000 clones, with more than 75% as singletons.

Sample: peripheral blood. This receptor was taken from a man over 45 who had recovered from COVID-19. The chain has TRBV28 and TRBJ2-7, with D maybe TRBD1 (6 bases). The CDR3 is CASRSGTTSSYEQYF. The CDR3 nucleotides are TGTGCCAGCAGGTCCGGGACAACGAGCTCCTACGAGCAGTACTTC.